The entry below gives a single T cell receptor (beta chain) sequence along with its context. The entry originates in a study of blood T cell repertoires in COVID-19. CDR1 is LGHDT and CDR2 is YNNKEL in the germline V gene (reference sequence). The junction had 11 bases not matched to a gene; V was cut back by 5 bases and J by 6 bases. The CDR3 is made up of 15 amino acids. TCRdb's table, derived via immunoSEQ multiplex PCR, lists solely in-frame clones and lacks some. This sample has 200,000 to 250,000 clones, with 84% found just once. This sequence joins TRBV3-1 (or the pseudogene TRBV3-2) and TRBJ1-2; 8 bases agree with TRBD1. The sequence was collected from a man between 45 and 60 years old with acute or convalescent COVID-19. Source material: peripheral blood. CDR3 bases: TGTGCCAGCAGCTCGCGACAGGGGTTTACTGATGGCTACACCTTC. Protein product: CASSSRQGFTDGYTF.